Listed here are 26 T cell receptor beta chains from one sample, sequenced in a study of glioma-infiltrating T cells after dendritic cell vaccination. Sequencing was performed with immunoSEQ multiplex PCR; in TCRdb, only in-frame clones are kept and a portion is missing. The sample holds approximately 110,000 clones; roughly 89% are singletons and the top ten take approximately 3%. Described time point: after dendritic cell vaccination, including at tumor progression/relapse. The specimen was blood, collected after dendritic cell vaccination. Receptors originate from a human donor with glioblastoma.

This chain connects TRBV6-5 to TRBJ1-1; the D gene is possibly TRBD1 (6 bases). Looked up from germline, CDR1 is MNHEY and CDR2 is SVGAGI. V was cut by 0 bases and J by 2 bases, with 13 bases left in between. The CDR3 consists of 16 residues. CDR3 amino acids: CASSYSIGDTNTEAFF. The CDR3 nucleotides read TGTGCCAGCAGTTACTCGATAGGGGACACCAACACTGAAGCTTTCTTT.

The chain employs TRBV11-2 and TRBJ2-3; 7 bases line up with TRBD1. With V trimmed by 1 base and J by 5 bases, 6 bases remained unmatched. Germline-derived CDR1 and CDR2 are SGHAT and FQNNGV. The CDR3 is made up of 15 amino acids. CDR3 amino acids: CASSLGQGYQDTQYF. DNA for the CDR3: TGTGCCAGCAGCTTAGGACAGGGCTACCAAGATACGCAGTATTTT.

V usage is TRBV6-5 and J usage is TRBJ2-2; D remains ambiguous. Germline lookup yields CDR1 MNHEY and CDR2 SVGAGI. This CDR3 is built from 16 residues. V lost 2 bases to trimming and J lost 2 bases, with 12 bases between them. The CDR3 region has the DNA TGTGCCAGCAGTTACGACGAGGCAGCTAACACCGGGGAGCTGTTTTTT. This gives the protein CASSYDEAANTGELFF.

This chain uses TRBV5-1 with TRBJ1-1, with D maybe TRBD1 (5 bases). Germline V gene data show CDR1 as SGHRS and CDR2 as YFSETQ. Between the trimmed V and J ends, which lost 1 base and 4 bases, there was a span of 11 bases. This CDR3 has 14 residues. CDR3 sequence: CASSLLGGGTEAFF. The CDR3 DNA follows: TGCGCCAGCAGCTTGTTGGGGGGTGGCACTGAAGCTTTCTTT.

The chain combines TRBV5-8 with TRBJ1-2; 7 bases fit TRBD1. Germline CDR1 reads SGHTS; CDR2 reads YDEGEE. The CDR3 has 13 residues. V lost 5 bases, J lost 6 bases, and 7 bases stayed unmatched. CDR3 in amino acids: CASRPWTGNGYTF. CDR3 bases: TGTGCCAGCAGGCCATGGACAGGAAATGGCTACACCTTC.

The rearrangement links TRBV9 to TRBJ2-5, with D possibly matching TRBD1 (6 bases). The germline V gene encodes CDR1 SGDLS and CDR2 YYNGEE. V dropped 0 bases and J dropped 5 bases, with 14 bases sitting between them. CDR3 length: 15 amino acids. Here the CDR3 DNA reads TGTGCCAGCAGCGTAGATAACAGGGAGCGGGAGACCCAGTACTTC. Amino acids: CASSVDNRERETQYF.

The CDR3 sequence is CASRGRQIRTGEQFF. Written as DNA, the CDR3 is TGTGCCAGCAGAGGTCGCCAGATAAGAACAGGGGAGCAGTTCTTC. The chain carries TRBV2 and TRBJ2-1; D may be TRBD1 (6 bases). This CDR3 has 15 residues. Germline V gene data show CDR1 as SNHLY and CDR2 as FYNNEI. The V end lost 6 bases, the J end lost 10 bases, and 22 bases lay between the germline ends. The full variable domain, with the rest looked up from reference TRBV2 and TRBJ2-1, is EPEVTQTPSHQVTQMGQEVILRCVPISNHLYFYWYRQILGQKVEFLVSFYNNEISEKSEIFDDQFSVERPDGSNFTLKIRSTKLEDSAMYFCASRGRQIRTGEQFFGPGTRLTVL.

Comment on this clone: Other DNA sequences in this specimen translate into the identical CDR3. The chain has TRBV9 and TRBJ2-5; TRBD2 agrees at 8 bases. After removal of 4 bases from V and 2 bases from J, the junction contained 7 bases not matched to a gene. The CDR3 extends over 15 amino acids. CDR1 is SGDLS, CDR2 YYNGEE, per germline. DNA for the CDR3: TGTGCCAGCAGCAGAGGGGCGGGGGGACAAGAGACCCAGTACTTC. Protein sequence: CASSRGAGGQETQYF.

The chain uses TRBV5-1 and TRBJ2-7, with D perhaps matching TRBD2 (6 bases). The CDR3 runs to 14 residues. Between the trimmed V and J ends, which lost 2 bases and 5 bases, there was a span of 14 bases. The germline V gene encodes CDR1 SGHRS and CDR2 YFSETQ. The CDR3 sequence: CASSLALGGDEQYF. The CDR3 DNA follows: TGCGCCAGCAGCTTAGCCCTGGGGGGTGACGAGCAGTACTTC.

In DNA, the CDR3 is TGTGCCTGGAGTGTATCCCCCGGAGGGATCCCTGAAGCTTTCTTT. It encodes CAWSVSPGGIPEAFF. The chain combines TRBV30 with TRBJ1-1; the D is unclear. The CDR3 has 15 residues. Germline-derived CDR1 and CDR2 are GTSNPN and SVGIG (reference sequence). The V and J ends lost 0 bases and 6 bases respectively, with 17 bases between them.

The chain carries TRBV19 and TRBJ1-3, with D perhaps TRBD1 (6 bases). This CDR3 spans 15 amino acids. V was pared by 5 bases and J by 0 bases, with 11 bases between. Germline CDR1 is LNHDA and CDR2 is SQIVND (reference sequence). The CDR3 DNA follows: TGTGCCAGTAGTGGGACACTATCCTCTGGAAACACCATATATTTT. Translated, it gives CASSGTLSSGNTIYF.

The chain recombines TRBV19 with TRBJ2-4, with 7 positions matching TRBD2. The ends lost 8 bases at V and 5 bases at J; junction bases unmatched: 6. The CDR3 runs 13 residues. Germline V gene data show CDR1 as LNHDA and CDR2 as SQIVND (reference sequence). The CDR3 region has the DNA TGTGCCAGTCGACGGACTAGAGAAAACATTCAGTACTTC. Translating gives CASRRTRENIQYF.

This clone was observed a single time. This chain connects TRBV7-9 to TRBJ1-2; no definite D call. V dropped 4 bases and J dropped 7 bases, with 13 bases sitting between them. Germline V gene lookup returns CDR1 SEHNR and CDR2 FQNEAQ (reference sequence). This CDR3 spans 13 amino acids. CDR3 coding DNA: TGTGCCAGCAGCTCCTCGGGTCAGTTTGGCTACACCTTC. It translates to CASSSSGQFGYTF.

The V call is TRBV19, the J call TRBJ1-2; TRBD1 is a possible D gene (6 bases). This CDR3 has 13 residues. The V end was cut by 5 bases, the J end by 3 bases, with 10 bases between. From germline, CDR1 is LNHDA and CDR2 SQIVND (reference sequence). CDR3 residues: CASSVQGDYGYTF. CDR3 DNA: TGTGCCAGTAGTGTACAGGGAGACTATGGCTACACCTTC.

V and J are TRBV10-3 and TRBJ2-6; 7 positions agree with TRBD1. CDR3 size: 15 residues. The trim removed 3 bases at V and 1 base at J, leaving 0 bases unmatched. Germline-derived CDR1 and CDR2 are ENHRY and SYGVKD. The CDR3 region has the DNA TGTGCCATCAGTGAACAGGGGTCTGGGGCCAACGTCCTGACTTTC. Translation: CAISEQGSGANVLTF.

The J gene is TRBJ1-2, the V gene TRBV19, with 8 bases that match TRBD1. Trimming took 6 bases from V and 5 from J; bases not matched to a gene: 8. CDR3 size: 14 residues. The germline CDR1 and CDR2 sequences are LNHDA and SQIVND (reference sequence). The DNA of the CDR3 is TGTGCCAGTAGCAGGGACAGGCGGGCGTATGGCTACACCTTC. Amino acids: CASSRDRRAYGYTF. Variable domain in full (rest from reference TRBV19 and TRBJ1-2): DGGITQSPKYLFRKEGQNVTLSCEQNLNHDAMYWYRQDPGQGLRLIYYSQIVNDFQKGDIAEGYSVSREKKESFPLTVTSAQKNPTAFYLCASSRDRRAYGYTFGSGTRLTVV.

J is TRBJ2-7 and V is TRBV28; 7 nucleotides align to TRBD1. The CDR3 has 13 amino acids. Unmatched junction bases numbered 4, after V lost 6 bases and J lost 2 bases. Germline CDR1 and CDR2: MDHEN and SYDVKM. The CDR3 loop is CASRGGGTYEQYF. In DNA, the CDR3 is TGTGCCAGCAGAGGGGGCGGAACCTACGAGCAGTACTTC. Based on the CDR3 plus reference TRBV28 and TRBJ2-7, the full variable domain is DVKVTQSSRYLVKRTGEKVFLECVQDMDHENMFWYRQDPGLGLRLIYFSYDVKMKEKGDIPEGYSVSREKKERFSLILESASTNQTSMYLCASRGGGTYEQYFGPGTRLTVT.

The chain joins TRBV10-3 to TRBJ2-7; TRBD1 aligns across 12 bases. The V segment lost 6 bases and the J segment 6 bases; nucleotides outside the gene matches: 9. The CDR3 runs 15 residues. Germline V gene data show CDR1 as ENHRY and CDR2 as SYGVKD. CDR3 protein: CAISNPGQGAREQYF. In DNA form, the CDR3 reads TGTGCCATCAGCAATCCGGGACAGGGGGCGCGCGAGCAGTACTTC.

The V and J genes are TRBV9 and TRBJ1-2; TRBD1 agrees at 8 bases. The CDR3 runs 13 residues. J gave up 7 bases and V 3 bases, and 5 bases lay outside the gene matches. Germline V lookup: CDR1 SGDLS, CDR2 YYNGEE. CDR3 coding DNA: TGTGCCAGCAGCGCCAGGACAGGGAGTGGCTACACCTTC. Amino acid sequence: CASSARTGSGYTF.

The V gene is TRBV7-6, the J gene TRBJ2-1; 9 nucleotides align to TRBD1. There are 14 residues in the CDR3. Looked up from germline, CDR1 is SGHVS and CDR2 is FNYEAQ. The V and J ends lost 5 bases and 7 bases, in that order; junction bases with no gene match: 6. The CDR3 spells CASSPGQGLNEQFF. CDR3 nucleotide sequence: TGTGCCAGCAGCCCTGGACAGGGGTTGAATGAGCAGTTCTTC.

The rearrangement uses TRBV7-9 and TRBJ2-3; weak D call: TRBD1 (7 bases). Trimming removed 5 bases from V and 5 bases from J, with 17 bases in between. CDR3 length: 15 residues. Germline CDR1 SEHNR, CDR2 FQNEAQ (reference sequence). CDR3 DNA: TGTGCCAGCAGCCCCGCGTCAGGGGGGAGAGATACGCAGTATTTT. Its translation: CASSPASGGRDTQYF.

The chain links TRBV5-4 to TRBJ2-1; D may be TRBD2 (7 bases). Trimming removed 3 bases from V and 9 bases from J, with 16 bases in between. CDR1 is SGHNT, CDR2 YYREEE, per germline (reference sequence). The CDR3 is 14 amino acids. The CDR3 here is CASSSEGGWGEQFF. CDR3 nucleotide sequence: TGTGCCAGCAGCTCCGAGGGGGGGTGGGGTGAGCAGTTCTTC.

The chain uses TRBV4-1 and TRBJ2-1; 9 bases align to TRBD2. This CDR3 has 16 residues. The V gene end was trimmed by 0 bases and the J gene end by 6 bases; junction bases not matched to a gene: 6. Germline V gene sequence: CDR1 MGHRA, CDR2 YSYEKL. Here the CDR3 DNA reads TGCGCCAGCAGCCAAGATATAAGCGGGAGGTCCAATGAGCAGTTCTTC. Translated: CASSQDISGRSNEQFF.

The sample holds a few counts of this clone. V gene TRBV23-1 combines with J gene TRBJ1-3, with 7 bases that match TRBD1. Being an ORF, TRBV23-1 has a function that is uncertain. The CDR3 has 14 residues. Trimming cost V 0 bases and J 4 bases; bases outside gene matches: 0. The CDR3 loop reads CASSQSGQGNTIYF. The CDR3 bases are TGCGCCAGCAGTCAATCGGGACAGGGAAACACCATATATTTT.

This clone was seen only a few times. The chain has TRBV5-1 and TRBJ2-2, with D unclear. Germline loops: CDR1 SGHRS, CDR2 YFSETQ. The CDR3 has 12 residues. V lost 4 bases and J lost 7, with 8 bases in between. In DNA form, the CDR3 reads TGCGCCAGCAGCCCAGAAAACGGGGAGCTGTTTTTT. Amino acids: CASSPENGELFF.

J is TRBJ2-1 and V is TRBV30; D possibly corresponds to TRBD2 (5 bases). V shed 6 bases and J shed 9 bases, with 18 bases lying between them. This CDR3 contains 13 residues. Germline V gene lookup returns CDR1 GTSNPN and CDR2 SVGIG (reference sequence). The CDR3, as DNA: TGTGCCTGCCGGGATTCAAGCATAGGTGAGCAGTTCTTC. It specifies CACRDSSIGEQFF.